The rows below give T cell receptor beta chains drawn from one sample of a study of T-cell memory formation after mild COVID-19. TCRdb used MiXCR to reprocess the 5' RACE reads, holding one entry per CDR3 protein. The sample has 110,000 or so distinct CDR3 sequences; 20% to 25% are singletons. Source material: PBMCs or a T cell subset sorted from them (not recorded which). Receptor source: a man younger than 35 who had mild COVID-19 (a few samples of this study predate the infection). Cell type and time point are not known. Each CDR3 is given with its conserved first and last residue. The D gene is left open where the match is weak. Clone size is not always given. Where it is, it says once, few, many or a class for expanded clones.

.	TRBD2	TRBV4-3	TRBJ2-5	TGCGCCAGCAGCCAAGATGTGGGGAGGGGACAAGAGACCCAGTACTTC	CASSQDVGRGQETQYF
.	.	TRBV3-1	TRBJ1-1	TGTGCCAGCAGCCAAGGGTGGGCTGAAGCTTTCTTT	CASSQGWAEAFF
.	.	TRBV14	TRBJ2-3	TGTGCCAGCAGCCGCTCGGGACTCCCGACAGATACGCAGTATTTT	CASSRSGLPTDTQYF
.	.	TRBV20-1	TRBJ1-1	TGCAGTGCTAGAGATCGGGGGGCACCGACAATGAACACTGAAGCTTTCTTT	CSARDRGAPTMNTEAFF
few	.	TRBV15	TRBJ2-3	TGTGCCACCAACCCCGATGGGGCCGGAGATACGCAGTATTTT	CATNPDGAGDTQYF
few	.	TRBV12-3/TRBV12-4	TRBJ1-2	TGTGCCAGCAGTTTACAGCTTCAGGGCTATGGCTACACCTTC	CASSLQLQGYGYTF
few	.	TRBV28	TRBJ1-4	TGTGCCAGCAGAACGGACGGGGGAACTAATGAAAAACTGTTTTTT	CASRTDGGTNEKLFF
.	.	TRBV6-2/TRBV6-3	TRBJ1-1	TGTGCCAGCAGCGGACTCAAGGGGACTGAAGCTTTCTTT	CASSGLKGTEAFF
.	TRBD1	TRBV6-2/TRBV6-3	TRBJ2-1	TGTGCCAGCAGTTTCAGGGACAGTATCTACAATGAGCAGTTCTTC	CASSFRDSIYNEQFF
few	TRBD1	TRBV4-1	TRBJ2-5	TGCGCCAGCAGCCGGACAGGGGGTCGGGGGGAGACCCAGTACTTC	CASSRTGGRGETQYF
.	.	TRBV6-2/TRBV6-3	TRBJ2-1	TGTGCCAGCAGTTACTCGAGAGGCCAGCCGTTCTTC	CASSYSRGQPFF
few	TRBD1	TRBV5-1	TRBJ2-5	TGCGCCAGCAGCCAGGACAGGGTCGTGGCCCAGTACTTC	CASSQDRVVAQYF
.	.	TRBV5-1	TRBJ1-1	TGCGCCAGCAGCTTGGCCGGGGCAGGGTTCAACACTGAAGCTTTCTTT	CASSLAGAGFNTEAFF
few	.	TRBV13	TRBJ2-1	TGTGCCAGCAGCTACGGACAGAGCTCCTACAATGAGCAGTTCTTC	CASSYGQSSYNEQFF
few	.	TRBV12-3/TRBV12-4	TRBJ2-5	TGTGCCAGCAGTTTAGGGGGGATTAAAGAGACCCAGTACTTC	CASSLGGIKETQYF
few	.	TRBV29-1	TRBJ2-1	TGCAGCGTGACGGATTACAATGAGCAGTTCTTC	CSVTDYNEQFF
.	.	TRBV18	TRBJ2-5	TGTGCCAGCTCACCTCCCTCCGAGGAGACCCAGTACTTC	CASSPPSEETQYF
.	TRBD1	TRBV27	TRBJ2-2	TGTGCCAGCACCCATGGGACAGGGGGGACCGGGGAGCTGTTTTTT	CASTHGTGGTGELFF
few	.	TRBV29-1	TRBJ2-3	TGCAGCGTTGAAGGTGATAGCACAGATACGCAGTATTTT	CSVEGDSTDTQYF
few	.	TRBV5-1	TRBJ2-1	TGCGCCAGCAGCTTGTTTGGTGGGAAAAACAATGAGCAGTTCTTC	CASSLFGGKNNEQFF
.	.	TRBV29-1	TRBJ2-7	TGCAGCGTTGAACTTCAGGGGCGGAAATCCTACGAGCAGTACTTC	CSVELQGRKSYEQYF
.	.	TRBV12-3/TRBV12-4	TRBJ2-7	TGTGCCAGCAGTTTAGTGGACACCTACGAGCAGTACTTC	CASSLVDTYEQYF